Given below is one T cell receptor beta chain in context. In TCRdb, the 5' RACE reads were re-called with MiXCR into one record per CDR3 protein. Among 45,000 to 50,000 distinct CDR3 sequences, 3.5% to 5% were seen once, and the ten largest hold around 5%. The record originates from a study of neurological immune-mediated disorders. V lost 6 bases to trimming and J lost 0 bases; unmatched junction nucleotides: 12. The CDR3 runs to 19 residues. The V gene's germline CDR1 is MNHEY and CDR2 SVGEGT. The V call is TRBV6-2 or TRBV6-3, the J call TRBJ2-3, with TRBD2 matching 13 bases. The TCR comes from an older woman with multiple sclerosis. Input material: PBMCs. The CDR3 DNA reads TGTGCCAGCAGGCCACTAGCGGGAGGGCCTGGGTCTAGCACAGATACGCAGTATTTT. Translating gives CASRPLAGGPGSSTDTQYF.